This T cell receptor beta chain came from a study of blood T cell repertoires in COVID-19. On the study more broadly: Collection of acute and convalescent COVID-19 samples took place in the United States, Italy and Spain. PBMCs, B-cell-depleted T cells, or T cells were the source of the cDNA or gDNA that made up the material.

V dropped 2 bases and J dropped 3; count of bases not matched to a gene: 5. The CDR3 spans 16 residues. The germline V gene encodes CDR1 SGHRS and CDR2 YFSETQ. Original data processing: Estimation of nucleated cell counts relied on the amplification of reference gene primers. Clones were read by immunoSEQ multiplex PCR, and TCRdb kept only the in-frame ones, dropping some. That table is the source of V, J and clone size, and D and trimming were worked out from the DNA. The sample holds a few hundred thousand clones, about 84% seen once. The chain employs TRBV5-1 and TRBJ2-3; 11 bases map to TRBD2. Sequenced: peripheral blood. This TCR derives from a woman between 45 and 65 years old with acute or convalescent COVID-19. CDR3 loop: CASSLILAGGTDTQYF. In nucleotides, the CDR3 is TGCGCCAGCAGCTTAATTCTAGCGGGAGGAACAGATACGCAGTATTTT.